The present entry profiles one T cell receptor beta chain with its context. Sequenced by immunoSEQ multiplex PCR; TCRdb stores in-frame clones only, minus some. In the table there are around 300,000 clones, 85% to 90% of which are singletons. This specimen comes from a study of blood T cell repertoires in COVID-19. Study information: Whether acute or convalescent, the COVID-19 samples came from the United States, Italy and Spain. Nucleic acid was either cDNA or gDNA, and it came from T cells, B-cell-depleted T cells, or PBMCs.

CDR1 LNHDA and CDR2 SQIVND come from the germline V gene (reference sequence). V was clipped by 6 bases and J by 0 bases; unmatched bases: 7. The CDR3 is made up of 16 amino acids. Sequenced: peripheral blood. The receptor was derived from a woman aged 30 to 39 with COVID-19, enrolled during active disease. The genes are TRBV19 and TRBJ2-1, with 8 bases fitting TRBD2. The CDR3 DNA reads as TGTGCCAGTAGCACTAGCGGAAGGAGCTCCTACAATGAGCAGTTCTTC. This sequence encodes CASSTSGRSSYNEQFF.